This T cell receptor (beta chain) came from a study of blood T cell repertoires in COVID-19. Participants were aged about 18 to 95 years, lived in 20 to 30 US areas, and enrolled virtually. Each participant's cohort was designated according to participant-reported clinical history. A PCR-confirmed or clinician-diagnosed COVID-19 case had contacted exposed participants within 2 weeks of entry. In the original workflow: For nucleated cells, counts were estimated from reference gene primer amplification. Sequencing was performed with immunoSEQ multiplex PCR; in TCRdb, only in-frame clones are kept and a portion is missing. V and J calls plus clone size are reproduced from that table; the DNA served to infer D and trimming. The data hold about 150,000 clones, with 87% observed a single time. CDR1 is LNHDA, CDR2 SQIVND, per germline (reference sequence). CDR3 length equals 13 residues. With V trimmed by 6 bases and J by 7 bases, 3 bases remained unmatched.

This TCR derives from a woman aged 40 to 49 who had been exposed to COVID-19. Sequencing input: PBMCs or T cells enriched from blood (not recorded which). The genes are TRBV19 and TRBJ1-6; TRBD1 agrees at 7 bases. The CDR3 bases are TGTGCCAGTAGGGGACAGTACAATTCACCCCTCCACTTT. Translated: CASRGQYNSPLHF.